The rows below give T cell receptor beta chains drawn from one sample of a study of cytomegalovirus exposure and HLA in healthy donors. The protocol was immunoSEQ multiplex PCR, while the TCRdb copy is restricted to in-frame clones and leaves out a portion. Of 160,000 or so clones listed, around four fifths were seen once; the top ten hold more than 1.4%. The sample comprised PBMCs. These receptors were taken from a male donor in good health and CMV-seronegative. Both conserved end residues are trimmed from each CDR3.

len | v_gene | CDR3aa
12 | TRBV5-4 | ASSTKASSYEQY
12 | TRBV5-6 | ASSPGLHTGELF
14 | TRBV10-2 | ASSLGQGVDRDTQY
13 | TRBV7-9 | ASSLVAGVQETQY
12 | TRBV7-2 | ASSLGLATSEQY
15 | TRBV12-5 | ASGLVLGTGGTDTQY
16 | TRBV5-6 | ASSFPPRAGGRNNEQF
13 | TRBV6-5 | ASRLSTGGNSPLH
9 | TRBV28 | ASSQVREAF
14 | TRBV7-6 | ASSPAYRTGYSPLH
13 | TRBV29-1 | SVDLAGGGYSEQF
14 | TRBV6-5 | ASSYGTGQGNEKLF
13 | TRBV5-6 | ASSFGRIGTGELF
13 | TRBV15 | ATSRGGQGDNEQF
11 | TRBV11-3 | ASSLRGLGEQF
11 | TRBV7-3 | ASSRGGGETQY
12 | TRBV19 | ASSKWERADTQY
14 | TRBV4-3 | ASSQDSSGGGNEQF